This T cell receptor beta chain is from a study of blood T cell repertoires in COVID-19. CDR1 is MDHEN and CDR2 is SYDVKM in the germline V gene. Between the trimmed V and J ends, which lost 3 bases and 7 bases, there was a span of 15 bases. This CDR3 comprises 14 residues. Using immunoSEQ multiplex PCR, the repertoire was profiled, and TCRdb retains in-frame clones only, with some absent. This sample has approximately 200,000 clones, with roughly four fifths found just once. The sequenced sample consisted of peripheral blood. The receptor's source is a woman aged 30 to 39 with acute or convalescent COVID-19. The gene calls are TRBV28 and TRBJ1-2; D is perhaps TRBD1 (5 bases). The CDR3 loop reads CASSFRVQAGGYTF. The CDR3, as DNA: TGTGCCAGCAGTTTTAGGGTACAGGCTGGTGGCTACACCTTC.